This entry features one T cell receptor beta chain sequence. The antigen this receptor binds is unknown. Base-call qualities are not available, and no considerably larger clone is one nucleotide away. The source of the sample is a study of blood T cell repertoires in COVID-19 (dated by TCRdb to 2020 to 2022). Broadly, across the study: Samples from collaborators originated in the United States, Italy and Spain and spanned both the acute and convalescent phases of COVID-19. The material from the prospective study consisted of cDNA or gDNA derived from T cells, B-cell-depleted T cells, or PBMCs. The dataset comprised deeply sampled blood TCRbeta repertoires from subjects exposed to, actively infected with, or recovered from COVID-19. The repertoires were released in a freely available public database intended as a resource for research on the immune response to SARS-CoV-2. Samples came from the ongoing ImmuneRACE study (first 160 participants) plus 1,254 subjects from 6 global collaborators. Nearly every sample came with metadata listing a de-identified subject ID, COVID-19 status, age in years and sex. Where available, HLA class I and class II types were taken from metadata supplied by the sample provider and were not determined by assay-based typing.

General conclusions and limits of the study: The quantity of clinical and demographic metadata differed by source and by participant and was supplied without curation.

V has 3 bases trimmed and J has 4 bases trimmed; junction bases matching no gene number 13. CDR1 and CDR2 are drawn from the germline V gene: SGHRS, YFSETQ. Its CDR3 holds 17 amino acids, cysteine through phenylalanine. Only the CDR3 part of the read is kept: 51 bases, read in frame from the first base. TCRbeta CDR3 regions were amplified from genomic DNA by means of the immunoSEQ Assay, a bias-controlled multiplex PCR. In the paper's pipeline: The number of nucleated cells in each sample was estimated by amplification of reference gene primers within the assay. To quantify the absolute abundance of each unique TCRbeta CDR3 rearrangement, sequence reads were collapsed and filtered. For each sample, productive Simpson clonality was calculated as the square root of Simpson's diversity index across productive rearrangements. TCRdb holds this immuneACCESS table with in-frame rearrangements only. Some clones are missing; in checked studies, unresolved V genes explain under half, and the rest has no known cause. V and J calls and clone size are as listed in that table; D and trimming were resolved from the DNA. This sample is represented by 150,000 to 200,000 clones; around nine tenths of them were singletons. The ten largest clones add up to about 6.3% of the sample.

The collaborating institutions used their own protocols to collect whole blood in K2EDTA tubes. For TCRbeta analysis, collaborator samples were shipped as frozen whole blood, as isolated PBMCs, or as DNA extracted from either sample type. Here the chain combines TRBV5-1 and TRBJ1-1; TRBD1 fits 9 bases in the junction. This receptor was identified in a man aged 35 to 55 with active or convalescent COVID-19. The sequencing input was peripheral blood. The CDR3 sequence is CASSWGVIGQGSTEAFF. The nucleotide sequence is given as TGCGCCAGCAGCTGGGGGGTGATAGGACAGGGGAGCACTGAAGCTTTCTTT. The CDR3, completed at both ends by the reference TRBV5-1 and TRBJ1-1 genes, gives the full variable domain KAGVTQTPRYLIKTRGQQVTLSCSPISGHRSVSWYQQTPGQGLQFLFEYFSETQRNKGNFPGRFSGRQFSNSRSEMNVSTLELGDSALYLCASSWGVIGQGSTEAFFGQGTRLTVV.